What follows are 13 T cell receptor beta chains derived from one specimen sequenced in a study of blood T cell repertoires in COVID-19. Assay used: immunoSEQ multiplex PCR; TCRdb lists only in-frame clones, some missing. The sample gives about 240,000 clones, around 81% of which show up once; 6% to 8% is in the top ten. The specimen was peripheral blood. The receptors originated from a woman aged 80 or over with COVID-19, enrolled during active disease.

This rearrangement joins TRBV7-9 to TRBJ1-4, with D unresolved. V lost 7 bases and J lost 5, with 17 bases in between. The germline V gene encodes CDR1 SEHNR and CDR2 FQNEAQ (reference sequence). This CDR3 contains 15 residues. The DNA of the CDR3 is TGTGCCAGCACACCGTTAATGGGCGGGAATGAAAAACTGTTTTTT. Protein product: CASTPLMGGNEKLFF.

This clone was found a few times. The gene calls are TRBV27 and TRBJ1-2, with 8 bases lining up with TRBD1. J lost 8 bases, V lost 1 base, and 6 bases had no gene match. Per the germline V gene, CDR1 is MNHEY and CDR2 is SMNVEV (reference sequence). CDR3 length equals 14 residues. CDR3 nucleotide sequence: TGTGCCAGCAGTTTATGGCAGGGGGCGCCAGGCTACACCTTC. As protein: CASSLWQGAPGYTF.

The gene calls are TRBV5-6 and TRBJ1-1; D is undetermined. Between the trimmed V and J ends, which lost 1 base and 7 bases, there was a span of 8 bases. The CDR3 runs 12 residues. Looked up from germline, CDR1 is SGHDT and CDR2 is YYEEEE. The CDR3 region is CASSLLRGEAFF. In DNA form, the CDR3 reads TGTGCCAGCAGCTTGTTGCGGGGTGAAGCTTTCTTT.

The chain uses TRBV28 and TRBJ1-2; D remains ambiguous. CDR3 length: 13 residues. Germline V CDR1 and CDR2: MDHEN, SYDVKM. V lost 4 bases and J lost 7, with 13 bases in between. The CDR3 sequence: CASSSSPMFGYTF. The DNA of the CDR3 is TGTGCCAGCAGTTCAAGCCCTATGTTTGGCTACACCTTC.

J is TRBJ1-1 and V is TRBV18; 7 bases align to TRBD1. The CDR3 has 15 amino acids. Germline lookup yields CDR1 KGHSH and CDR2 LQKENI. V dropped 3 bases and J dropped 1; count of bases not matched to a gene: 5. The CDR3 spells CASSPTGTENTEAFF. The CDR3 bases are TGTGCCAGCTCACCGACCGGGACAGAGAACACTGAAGCTTTCTTT.

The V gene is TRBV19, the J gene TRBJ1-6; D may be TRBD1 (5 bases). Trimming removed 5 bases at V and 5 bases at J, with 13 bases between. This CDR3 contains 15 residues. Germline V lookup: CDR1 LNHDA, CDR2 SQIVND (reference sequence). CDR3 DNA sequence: TGTGCCAGTAGTTCGATGGGACTGGATAATTCACCCCTCCACTTT. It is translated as CASSSMGLDNSPLHF.

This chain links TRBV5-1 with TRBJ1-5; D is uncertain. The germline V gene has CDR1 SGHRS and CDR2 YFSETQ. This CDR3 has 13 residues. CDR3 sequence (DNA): TGCGCTAGGGAGGGCAGAGTCAATCAGCCCCAGCATTTT. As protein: CAREGRVNQPQHF.

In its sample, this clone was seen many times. The CDR3, as DNA: TGTGCCTGGCAGGGGTCACCCCTCCACTTT. Translation: CAWQGSPLHF. The gene calls are TRBV30 and TRBJ1-6, with TRBD1 as a possible D gene (6 bases). CDR3 length: 10 residues. Trimming removed 5 bases from V and 10 bases from J, with 6 bases in between. Germline V gives CDR1 GTSNPN, CDR2 SVGIG (reference sequence).

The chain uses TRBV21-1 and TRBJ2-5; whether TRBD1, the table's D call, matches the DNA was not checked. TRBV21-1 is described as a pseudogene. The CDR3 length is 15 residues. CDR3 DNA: TGTGCCAGCAGCAAAATCGGCAGGGGGCCCGAGACCCAGTACTTC. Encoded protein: CASSKIGRGPETQYF.

The CDR3 bases are TGTGCCTTCCGGACAGTAAACAATCAGCCCCAGCATTTT. Translated: CAFRTVNNQPQHF. The V and J genes are TRBV30 and TRBJ1-5, with a tentative D call TRBD1 (6 bases). The germline CDR1 and CDR2 sequences are GTSNPN and SVGIG (reference sequence). CDR3 size: 13 residues. V lost 7 bases and J 3 bases, leaving 13 bases between the germline ends.

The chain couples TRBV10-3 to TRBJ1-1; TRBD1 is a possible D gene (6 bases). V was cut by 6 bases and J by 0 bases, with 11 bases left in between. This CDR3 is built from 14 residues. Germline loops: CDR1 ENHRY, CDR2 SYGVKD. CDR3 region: CAIREDSLNTEAFF. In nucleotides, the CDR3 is TGTGCCATCAGGGAGGACAGTTTGAACACTGAAGCTTTCTTT.

The CDR3 region has the DNA TGTGCCATCTCGCCGGCAGGGCTATACGAGCAGTACTTC. Amino acid sequence: CAISPAGLYEQYF. This chain joins TRBV6-6 and TRBJ2-7, with TRBD1 as a possible D gene (5 bases). The CDR3 is 13 residues long. Germline V lookup: CDR1 MNHNY, CDR2 SVGAGI (reference sequence). The V end was cut by 10 bases, the J end by 4 bases, with 17 bases between.

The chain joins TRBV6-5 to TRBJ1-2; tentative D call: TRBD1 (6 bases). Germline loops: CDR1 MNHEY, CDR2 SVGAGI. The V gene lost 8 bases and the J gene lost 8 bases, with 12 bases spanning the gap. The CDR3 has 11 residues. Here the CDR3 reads CASYREGGYTF. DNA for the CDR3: TGTGCCAGCTACAGGGAAGGAGGCTACACCTTC.